What follows is one TCR beta chain and its context. Here immunoSEQ multiplex PCR was the method, and the copy in TCRdb shows in-frame clones only, minus some. The sample lists roughly 150,000 clones, almost 85% occurring once. The data were taken from a study of cytomegalovirus exposure and HLA in healthy donors. About the research overall: The same platform was used for the 110 or so validation repertoires as for the approximately 610 first-cohort repertoires, as reported in a later analysis.

V lost 0 bases, J lost 0 bases, and 6 bases lay in between. This CDR3 region has 15 residues. Germline loops: CDR1 SGHDT, CDR2 YYEEEE. The sequenced material came from PBMCs. The genes are TRBV5-6 and TRBJ2-2, with a tentative D call TRBD1 (5 bases). This sequence was found in a man aged 30 to 39 in good health and CMV-seropositive. The DNA of the CDR3 is TGTGCCAGCAGCTTGGACAGGTCGAACACCGGGGAGCTGTTTTTT. The encoded protein is CASSLDRSNTGELFF.